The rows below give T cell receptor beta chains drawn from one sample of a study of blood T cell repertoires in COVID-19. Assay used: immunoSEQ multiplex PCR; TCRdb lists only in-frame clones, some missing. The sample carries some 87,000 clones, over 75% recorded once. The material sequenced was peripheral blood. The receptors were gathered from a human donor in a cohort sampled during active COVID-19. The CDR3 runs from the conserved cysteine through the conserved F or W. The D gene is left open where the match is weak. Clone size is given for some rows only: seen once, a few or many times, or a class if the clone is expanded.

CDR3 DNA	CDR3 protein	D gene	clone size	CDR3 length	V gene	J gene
TGTGCCAGCAGTTACCTCCCGGGACAGCGCTACGAGCAGTACTTC	CASSYLPGQRYEQYF	TRBD1	.	15	TRBV2	TRBJ2-7
TGTGCCAGCAGCGTAGCAACAGGGTGGAATGAGCAGTTCTTC	CASSVATGWNEQFF	.	.	14	TRBV9	TRBJ2-1
TGTGCCACCAGCAGAGATGACAGGGCCTCCTACGAGCAGTACTTC	CATSRDDRASYEQYF	TRBD1	once	15	TRBV15	TRBJ2-7
TGCGCCAGCAGCCAAGGGGGGGGGATCCCCACTGAAGCTTTCTTT	CASSQGGGIPTEAFF	.	once	15	TRBV4-3	TRBJ1-1
TGCGCCAGCAGTCAAGAGGGACAGGGTCTTCAGCCCCAGCATTTT	CASSQEGQGLQPQHF	TRBD1	.	15	TRBV23-1	TRBJ1-5
TGTGCCAGCTCACCCGTCACTAGTTCCCCCGGCACAGATACGCAGTATTTT	CASSPVTSSPGTDTQYF	.	.	17	TRBV18	TRBJ2-3
TGCGCCAGCAGCTTGAATCCCAGGGGGGTAAGCTCTGGGGCCAACGTCCTGACTTTC	CASSLNPRGVSSGANVLTF	.	.	19	TRBV5-1	TRBJ2-6
TGTGCCAGCAGTTACGCGCAGGGTGATTGGACTGAAGCTTTCTTT	CASSYAQGDWTEAFF	.	once	15	TRBV6-5	TRBJ1-1
TGCGCCAGCAGCGGGCCCTCCAGCTCTGGGGCCAACGTCCTGACTTTC	CASSGPSSSGANVLTF	.	once	16	TRBV5-1	TRBJ2-6
TGTGCCAGCAGTTACTCGCAAGGGGTTCCAGATACGCAGTATTTT	CASSYSQGVPDTQYF	.	.	15	TRBV6-5	TRBJ2-3
TGTGCCAGCAGCCCGGGCGCGGGGGGGAGAAACACCGGGGAGCTGTTTTTT	CASSPGAGGRNTGELFF	TRBD2	.	17	TRBV5-6	TRBJ2-2
TGTGCCAGCACCCAGACAAACAACTATGGCTACACCTTC	CASTQTNNYGYTF	.	.	13	TRBV28	TRBJ1-2
TGCGCCAGCAGCTTCGACAGCCGGGCGTGGACTGAAGCTTTCTTT	CASSFDSRAWTEAFF	.	.	15	TRBV5-1	TRBJ1-1
TGTGCCAGCAGTTTTTCCAGTTCCTACGAGCAGTACTTC	CASSFSSSYEQYF	.	.	13	TRBV28	TRBJ2-7
TGTGCCAGCAGTCCCTCCGGGACACGGGGCACAGATACGCAGTATTTT	CASSPSGTRGTDTQYF	.	few	16	TRBV28	TRBJ2-3
TGTGCCAGCAGCTTAAAGAGATCAACGGAGGTTAGCAATCAGCCCCAGCATTTT	CASSLKRSTEVSNQPQHF	.	.	18	TRBV21-1	TRBJ1-5
TGTGCCAGCAGCGCGTCTCGCTCTGGAAACACCATATATTTT	CASSASRSGNTIYF	.	.	14	TRBV7-2	TRBJ1-3
TGTGCCAGCAGCCGATCCGGGACAGGGACTGTAGATGAGCAGTTCTTC	CASSRSGTGTVDEQFF	TRBD1	.	16	TRBV7-9	TRBJ2-1
TGTGCCAGCAGCCTCGACAGCTCTTACACTGAAGCTTTCTTT	CASSLDSSYTEAFF	.	.	14	TRBV3-1/TRBV3-2	TRBJ1-1
TGTGCCAGCATAGGGACTAGCGGCCGGGGGACCGATACGCAGTATTTT	CASIGTSGRGTDTQYF	TRBD2	.	16	TRBV2	TRBJ2-3
TGTGCCAGCTCACCTCCTTCGAGCAGGAATACGCAGTATTTT	CASSPPSSRNTQYF	.	.	14	TRBV18	TRBJ2-3
TGTGCCAGCTCACCTGCGGTAAGAAACACTGAAGCTTTCTTT	CASSPAVRNTEAFF	.	.	14	TRBV18	TRBJ1-1
TGTGCCAGCAGTTTGTTCCAGGCTGATTCACCCCTCCACTTT	CASSLFQADSPLHF	.	.	14	TRBV2	TRBJ1-6
TGCGCCAGCAGCCAACTCCCGACAGCGAACACCGGGGAGCTGTTTTTT	CASSQLPTANTGELFF	.	.	16	TRBV5-1	TRBJ2-2
TGTGCCAGCAGCTTATTTGGAGTCACCGAGCAGTACTTC	CASSLFGVTEQYF	.	.	13	TRBV5-4	TRBJ2-7
TGTGCCAGTAGTATGATCCAGGGGGCGAATCAGCCCCAGCATTTT	CASSMIQGANQPQHF	TRBD1	.	15	TRBV19	TRBJ1-5
TGTGCCAGCAGCGTAGGTCTCTACCATGAGCAGTTCTTC	CASSVGLYHEQFF	.	.	13	TRBV9	TRBJ2-1
TGTGCCAGCAGCTCACTAGCGGGGTGGCACGAGCAGTACTTC	CASSSLAGWHEQYF	TRBD2	.	14	TRBV6-6	TRBJ2-7
TGCGCCAGCAGCTTGGCGGAGGACCAGCCCCAGCATTTT	CASSLAEDQPQHF	.	.	13	TRBV5-1	TRBJ1-5
TGTGCCAGCAGCCTGACAGGGACGACCTACGAGCAGTACTTC	CASSLTGTTYEQYF	TRBD1	.	14	TRBV2	TRBJ2-7
TGTGCCACCAGCAGCACGGACAGGGGATCACCCCTCCACTTT	CATSSTDRGSPLHF	TRBD1	.	14	TRBV15	TRBJ1-6
TGTGCCAGCCTGTGGGGGGGAGGCCAGCCCCAGCATTTT	CASLWGGGQPQHF	.	.	13	TRBV28	TRBJ1-5
TGTGCCAGCACCCCAAGGGGACAGATCTCCTACAATGAGCAGTTCTTC	CASTPRGQISYNEQFF	TRBD1	.	16	TRBV6-2/TRBV6-3	TRBJ2-1
TGTGCCAGTAGTAGGGAGTACAGAACGAACACCGGGGAGCTGTTTTTT	CASSREYRTNTGELFF	.	many	16	TRBV19	TRBJ2-2
TGTGCCAGCAGCCTTGGAGGGGACAGAAGCTACGAGCAGTACTTC	CASSLGGDRSYEQYF	.	.	15	TRBV7-3	TRBJ2-7
TGTGCCAGTTGTCGGGACAGGGCTGGAAACACCATATATTTT	CASCRDRAGNTIYF	TRBD1	.	14	TRBV18	TRBJ1-3
TGTGCCATCAGTGAGACCGGGACTAGCAGGTTCGGGGAGCTGTTTTTT	CAISETGTSRFGELFF	TRBD2	.	16	TRBV10-3	TRBJ2-2
TGTGCCAGCAGTTACGGACAGGGAGAAACTGAAGCTTTCTTT	CASSYGQGETEAFF	TRBD1	.	14	TRBV5-4	TRBJ1-1
TGTGCCAGTAGTATAGGGGTCCGGAGCCGGGGTCGCAAAAATCAGCCCCAGCATTTT	CASSIGVRSRGRKNQPQHF	.	.	19	TRBV19	TRBJ1-5
TGTGCCAGCAGTTCCTTCGGACAGGGCGAAGGCGGCATTCAGTACTTC	CASSSFGQGEGGIQYF	TRBD1	once	16	TRBV6-5	TRBJ2-4
TGTGCCACCAGCAGGGGGACTAGCGGCTCCACAGATACGCAGTATTTT	CATSRGTSGSTDTQYF	TRBD2	few	16	TRBV15	TRBJ2-3
TGTGCCAGCAGCTTTATGTATGATTCACCCCTCCACTTT	CASSFMYDSPLHF	.	.	13	TRBV11-3	TRBJ1-6
TGTGCCAGCAGTTACGGACAGGGCCCTGAAGCTTTCTTT	CASSYGQGPEAFF	TRBD1	once	13	TRBV6-5	TRBJ1-1
TGTGCAGGCAGGGGACAGAGCTTCTATGGCTACACCTTC	CAGRGQSFYGYTF	TRBD1	.	13	TRBV6-6	TRBJ1-2
TGTGCCAGCTCACCACCGTCGTCCAGGGGCTCAACTAATGAAAAACTGTTTTTT	CASSPPSSRGSTNEKLFF	.	.	18	TRBV18	TRBJ1-4
TGTGCCAGCAGCATAGGGGGGGTAAGAGATACGCAGTATTTT	CASSIGGVRDTQYF	.	.	14	TRBV28	TRBJ2-3
TGTTGGAGACAGGGCCTTTATAGCAATCAGCCCCAGCATTTT	CWRQGLYSNQPQHF	TRBD1	.	14	TRBV19	TRBJ1-5
TGCGCCAGCAGCCAAGATTTTGGGCTAACCACAGATACGCAGTATTTT	CASSQDFGLTTDTQYF	.	.	16	TRBV4-3	TRBJ2-3
TGTGCCAGCAGAGAAAGTGGGTTAGCGTCGGGCGAGCAGTACTTC	CASRESGLASGEQYF	.	.	15	TRBV2	TRBJ2-7
TGTGCCAGCAGAGAGAACAGGGGGAACACTGAAGCTTTCTTT	CASRENRGNTEAFF	TRBD1	.	14	TRBV6-6	TRBJ1-1
TGTGCCAGCAGTTACGCCAGGTACTACGAGCAGTACTTC	CASSYARYYEQYF	.	.	13	TRBV6-2/TRBV6-3	TRBJ2-7
TGTGCCAGCAGTCCCGGGACAGGGCATGGCTACACCTTC	CASSPGTGHGYTF	TRBD1	few	13	TRBV12-3/TRBV12-4	TRBJ1-2
TGTGCCAGCAGCTTAGTACTAGCGGGGGAAGATACGCAGTATTTT	CASSLVLAGEDTQYF	TRBD2	.	15	TRBV7-9	TRBJ2-3
TGTGCCAGCAGCCTCAGGGGAACGGGTGAAGCTTTCTTT	CASSLRGTGEAFF	.	few	13	TRBV3-1/TRBV3-2	TRBJ1-1
TGTGCCAGCAGGCGTACTAGTGACGGGGAGCTGTTTTTT	CASRRTSDGELFF	.	few	13	TRBV6-6	TRBJ2-2
TGCGCCAGCAGCCAGGGGACTAGGTTCGATGAGCAGTTCTTC	CASSQGTRFDEQFF	TRBD2	.	14	TRBV4-1	TRBJ2-1